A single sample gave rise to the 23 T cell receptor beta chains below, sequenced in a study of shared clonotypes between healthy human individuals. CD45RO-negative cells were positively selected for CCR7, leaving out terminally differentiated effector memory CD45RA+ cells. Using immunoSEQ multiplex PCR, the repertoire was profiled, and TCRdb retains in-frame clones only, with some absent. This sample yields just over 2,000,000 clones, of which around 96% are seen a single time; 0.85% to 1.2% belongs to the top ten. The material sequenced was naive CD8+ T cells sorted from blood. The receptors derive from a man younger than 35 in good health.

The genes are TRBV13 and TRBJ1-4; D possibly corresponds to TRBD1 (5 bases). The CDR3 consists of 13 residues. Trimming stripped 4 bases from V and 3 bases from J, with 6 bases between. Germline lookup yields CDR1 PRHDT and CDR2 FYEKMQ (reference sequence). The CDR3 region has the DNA TGTGCCAGCAGCTCAGGGTCTAATGAAAAACTGTTTTTT. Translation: CASSSGSNEKLFF.

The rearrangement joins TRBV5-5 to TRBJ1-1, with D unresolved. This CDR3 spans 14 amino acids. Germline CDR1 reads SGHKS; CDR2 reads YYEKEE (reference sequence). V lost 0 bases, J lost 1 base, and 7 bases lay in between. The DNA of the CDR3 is TGTGCCAGCAGCTTGGACTGGGGGAACACTGAAGCTTTCTTT. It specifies CASSLDWGNTEAFF.

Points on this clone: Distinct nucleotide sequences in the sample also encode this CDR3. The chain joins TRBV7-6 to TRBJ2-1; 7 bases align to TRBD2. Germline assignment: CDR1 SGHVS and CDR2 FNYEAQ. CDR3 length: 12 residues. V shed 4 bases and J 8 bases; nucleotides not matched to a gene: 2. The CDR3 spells CASSSTSDEQFF. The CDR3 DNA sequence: TGTGCCAGCAGCTCAACTAGCGATGAGCAGTTCTTC.

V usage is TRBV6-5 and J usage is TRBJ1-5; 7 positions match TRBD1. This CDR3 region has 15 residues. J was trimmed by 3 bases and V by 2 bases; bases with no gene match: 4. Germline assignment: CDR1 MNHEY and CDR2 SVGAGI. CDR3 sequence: CASSYLQGPNQPQHF. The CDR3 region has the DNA TGTGCCAGCAGTTACCTACAGGGGCCCAATCAGCCCCAGCATTTT.

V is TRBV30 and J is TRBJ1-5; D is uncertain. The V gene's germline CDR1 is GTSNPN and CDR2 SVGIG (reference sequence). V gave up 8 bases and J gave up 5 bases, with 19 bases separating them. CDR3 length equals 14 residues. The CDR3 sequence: CAGGSEDHDQPQHF. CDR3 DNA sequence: TGTGCCGGAGGGTCAGAGGATCATGATCAGCCCCAGCATTTT.

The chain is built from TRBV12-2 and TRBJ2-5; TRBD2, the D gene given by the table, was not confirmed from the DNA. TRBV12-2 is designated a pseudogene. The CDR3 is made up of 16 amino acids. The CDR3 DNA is TGTGCAAGTCGCTTAGCGCAGCCGGGTCTTCAAGAGACCCAGTACTTC. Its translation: CASRLAQPGLQETQYF.

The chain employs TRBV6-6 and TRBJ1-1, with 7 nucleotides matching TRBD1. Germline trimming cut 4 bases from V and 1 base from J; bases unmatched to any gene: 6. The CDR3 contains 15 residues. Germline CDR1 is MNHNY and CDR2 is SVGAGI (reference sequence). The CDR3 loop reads CASSFPGTENTEAFF. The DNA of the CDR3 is TGTGCCAGCAGTTTTCCCGGGACAGAGAACACTGAAGCTTTCTTT.

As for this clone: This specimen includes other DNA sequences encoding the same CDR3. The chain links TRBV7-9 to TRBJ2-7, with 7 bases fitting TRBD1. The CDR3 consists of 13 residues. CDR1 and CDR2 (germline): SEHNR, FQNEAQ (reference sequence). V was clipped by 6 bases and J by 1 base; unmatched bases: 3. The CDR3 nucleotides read TGTGCCAGCAGTACGGGACAGTCCTACGAGCAGTACTTC. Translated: CASSTGQSYEQYF.

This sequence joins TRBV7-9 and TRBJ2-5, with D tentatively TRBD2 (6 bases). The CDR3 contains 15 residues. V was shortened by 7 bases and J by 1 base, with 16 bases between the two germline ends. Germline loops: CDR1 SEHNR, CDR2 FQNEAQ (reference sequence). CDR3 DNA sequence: TGTGCCAGCACCCCCGACGGGGGAGGCCAAGAGACCCAGTACTTC. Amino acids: CASTPDGGGQETQYF.

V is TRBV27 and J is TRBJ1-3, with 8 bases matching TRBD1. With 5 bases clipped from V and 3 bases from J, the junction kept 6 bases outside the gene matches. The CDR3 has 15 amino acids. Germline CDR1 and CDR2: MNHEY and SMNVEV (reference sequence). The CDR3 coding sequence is TGTGCCAGCAGTGCGACAGGGGAATATGGAAACACCATATATTTT. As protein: CASSATGEYGNTIYF.

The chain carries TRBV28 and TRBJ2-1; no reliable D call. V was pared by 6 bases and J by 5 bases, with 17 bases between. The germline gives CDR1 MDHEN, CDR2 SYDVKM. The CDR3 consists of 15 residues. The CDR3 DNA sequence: TGTGCCAGCAGCCCCCCCCTGGGAATCAACAATGAGCAGTTCTTC. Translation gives CASSPPLGINNEQFF.

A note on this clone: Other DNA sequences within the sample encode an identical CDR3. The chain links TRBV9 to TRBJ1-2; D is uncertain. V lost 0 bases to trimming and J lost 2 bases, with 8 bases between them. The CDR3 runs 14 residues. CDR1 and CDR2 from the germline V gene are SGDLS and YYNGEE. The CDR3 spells CASSVGPGNYGYTF. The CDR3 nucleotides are TGTGCCAGCAGCGTAGGCCCAGGAAACTATGGCTACACCTTC.

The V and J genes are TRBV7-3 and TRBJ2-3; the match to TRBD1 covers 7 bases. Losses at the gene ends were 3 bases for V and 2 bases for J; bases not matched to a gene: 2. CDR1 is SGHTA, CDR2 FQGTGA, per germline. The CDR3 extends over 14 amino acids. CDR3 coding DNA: TGTGCCAGCAGCTTGACAGGGACCACAGATACGCAGTATTTT. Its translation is CASSLTGTTDTQYF. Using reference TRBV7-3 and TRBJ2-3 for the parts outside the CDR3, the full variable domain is GAGVSQTPSNKVTEKGKYVELRCDPISGHTALYWYRQSLGQGPEFLIYFQGTGAADDSGLPNDRFFAVRPEGSVSTLKIQRTERGDSAVYLCASSLTGTTDTQYFGPGTRLTVL.

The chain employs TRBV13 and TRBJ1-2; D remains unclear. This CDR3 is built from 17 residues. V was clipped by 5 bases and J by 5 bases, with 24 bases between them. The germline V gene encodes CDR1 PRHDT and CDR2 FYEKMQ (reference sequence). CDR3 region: CASSLEPSAGLEYGYTF. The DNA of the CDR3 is TGTGCCAGCAGCCTCGAACCATCGGCGGGTTTGGAGTATGGCTACACCTTC.

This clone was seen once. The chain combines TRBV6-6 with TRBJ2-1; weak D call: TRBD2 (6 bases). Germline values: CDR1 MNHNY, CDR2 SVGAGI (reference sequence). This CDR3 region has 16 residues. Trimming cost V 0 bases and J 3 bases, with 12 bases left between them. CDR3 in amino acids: CASSYSLEGIYNEQFF. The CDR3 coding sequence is TGTGCCAGCAGTTACTCCTTGGAGGGTATCTACAATGAGCAGTTCTTC.

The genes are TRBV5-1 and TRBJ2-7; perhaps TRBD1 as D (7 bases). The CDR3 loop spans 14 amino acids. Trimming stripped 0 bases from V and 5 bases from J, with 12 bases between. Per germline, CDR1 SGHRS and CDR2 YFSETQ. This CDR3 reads CASSLAFRGDEQYF. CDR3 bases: TGCGCCAGCAGCTTGGCCTTCAGGGGGGACGAGCAGTACTTC.

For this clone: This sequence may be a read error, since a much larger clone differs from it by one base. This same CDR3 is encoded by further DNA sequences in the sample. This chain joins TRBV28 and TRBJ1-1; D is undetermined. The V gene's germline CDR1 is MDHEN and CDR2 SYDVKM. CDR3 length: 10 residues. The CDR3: CASRTDEAFF. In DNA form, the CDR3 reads TGCGCCAGCAGAACAGATGAAGCTTTCTTT.

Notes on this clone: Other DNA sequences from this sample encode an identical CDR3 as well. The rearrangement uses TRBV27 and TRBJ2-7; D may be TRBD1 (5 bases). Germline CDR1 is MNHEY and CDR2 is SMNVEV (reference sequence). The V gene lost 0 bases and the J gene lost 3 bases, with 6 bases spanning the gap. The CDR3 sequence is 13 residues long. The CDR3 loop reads CASSLSGRYEQYF. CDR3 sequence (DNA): TGTGCCAGCAGTTTATCGGGGCGCTACGAGCAGTACTTC.

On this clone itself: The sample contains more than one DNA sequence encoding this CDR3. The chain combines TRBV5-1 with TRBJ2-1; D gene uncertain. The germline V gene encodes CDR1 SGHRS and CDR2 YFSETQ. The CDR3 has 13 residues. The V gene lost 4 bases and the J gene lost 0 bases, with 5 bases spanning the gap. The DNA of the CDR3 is TGCGCCAGCAGCCCCAGCTCCTACAATGAGCAGTTCTTC. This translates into CASSPSSYNEQFF.

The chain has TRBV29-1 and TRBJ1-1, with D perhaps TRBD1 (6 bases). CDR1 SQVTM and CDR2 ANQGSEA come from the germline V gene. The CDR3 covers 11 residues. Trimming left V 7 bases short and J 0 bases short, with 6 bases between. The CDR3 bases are TGCAGCGGGACAGTGAACACTGAAGCTTTCTTT. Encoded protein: CSGTVNTEAFF.

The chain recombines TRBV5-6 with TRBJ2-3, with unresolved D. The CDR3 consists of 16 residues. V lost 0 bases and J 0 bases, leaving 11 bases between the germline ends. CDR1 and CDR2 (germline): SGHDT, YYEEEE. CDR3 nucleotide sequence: TGTGCCAGCAGCTTGGTTCGGCAGGATAGCACAGATACGCAGTATTTT. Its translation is CASSLVRQDSTDTQYF.

CDR3 sequence (DNA): TGTGCCACCAGCAGAGAGGGGGGCGGGGACCTCACAGATACGCAGTATTTT. Translation gives CATSREGGGDLTDTQYF. The chain employs TRBV15 and TRBJ2-3; tentatively, D is TRBD1 or TRBD2 (6 bases each). Trimming stripped 0 bases from V and 2 bases from J, with 15 bases between. From germline, CDR1 is LNHNV and CDR2 YYDKDF (reference sequence). The CDR3 length is 17 residues.

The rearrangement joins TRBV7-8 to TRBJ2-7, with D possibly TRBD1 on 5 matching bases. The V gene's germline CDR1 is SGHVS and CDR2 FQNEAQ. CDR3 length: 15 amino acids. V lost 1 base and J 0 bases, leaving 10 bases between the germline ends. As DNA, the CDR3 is TGTGCCAGCAGCTTAGGGGGCGCACCCTCCTACGAGCAGTACTTC. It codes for CASSLGGAPSYEQYF.